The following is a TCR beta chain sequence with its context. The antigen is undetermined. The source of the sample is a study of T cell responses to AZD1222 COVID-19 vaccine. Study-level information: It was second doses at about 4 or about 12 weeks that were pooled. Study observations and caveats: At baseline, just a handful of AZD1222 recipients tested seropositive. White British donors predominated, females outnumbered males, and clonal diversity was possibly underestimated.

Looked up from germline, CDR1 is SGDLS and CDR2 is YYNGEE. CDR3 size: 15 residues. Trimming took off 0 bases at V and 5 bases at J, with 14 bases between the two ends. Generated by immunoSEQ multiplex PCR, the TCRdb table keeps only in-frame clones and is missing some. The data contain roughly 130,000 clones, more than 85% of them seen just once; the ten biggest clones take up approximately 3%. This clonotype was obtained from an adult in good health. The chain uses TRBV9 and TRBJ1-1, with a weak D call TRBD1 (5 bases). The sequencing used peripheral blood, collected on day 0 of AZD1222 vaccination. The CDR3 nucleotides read TGTGCCAGCAGCGTAGGTGGCAGGGCGGAAACTGAAGCTTTCTTT. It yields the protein CASSVGGRAETEAFF.